The T cell receptor (beta chain) under discussion was sequenced for a study of glioma-infiltrating T cells. Study details: Glioblastomas were WHO grade IV, sampled at first diagnosis; low-grade were grade II. General study points: Signature shared blood CDR3 motifs were enriched in low-divergence and depleted in high-divergence patients. Gliomas, especially low-grade, showed above-expected tissue-blood divergence; non-neoplastic patients showed below.

TCR alpha and beta CDR3 regions were amplified from RNA using iRepertoire nested multiplex PCR. TCRdb ran MiXCR on the multiplex PCR reads and lists one entry per CDR3 protein. The sample includes fewer than 500,000 distinct CDR3 sequences, roughly two fifths of them seen just once. Points on this clonotype: What it recognizes is unknown.

This CDR3 is built from 18 residues. J gave up 0 bases and V 5 bases, and 10 bases lay outside the gene matches. The V gene's germline CDR1 is SEHNR and CDR2 FQNEAQ (reference sequence). The sequence came from a human donor with low-grade glioma or glioblastoma, undergoing nonglioma brain surgery, or in good health (not recorded which). The sequenced material came from glioma tissue, nonneoplastic brain tissue, or PBMCs (not recorded which). This rearrangement joins TRBV7-9 to TRBJ2-4; 10 bases fit TRBD2. CDR3 loop: CASSRGLAVTLAKNIQYF. The CDR3 DNA is TGTGCCAGCAGCCGCGGACTAGCGGTAACTCTAGCCAAAAACATTCAGTACTTC.